The rows below give T cell receptor beta chains drawn from one sample of a study of PD-1 blockade in mismatch repair-deficient tumors. Only in-frame clones appear in the TCRdb table, and some are missing; sequencing was by immunoSEQ multiplex PCR. This sample has under 150,000 clones; 88% occur once, and the top ten carry 12%. The source material was peripheral blood, sampled just over 70 weeks after starting pembrolizumab. These receptors were collected from an adult with mismatch repair-deficient cancer. CDR3s include the opening cysteine and the closing phenylalanine or tryptophan. The D gene is left open where the match is weak. Size values are once, few and many counts, or a class for expanded clones, and some rows have none.

J: TRBJ2-7; V: TRBV18; D: TRBD2; size: -; CDR3: CASSSLGGRLSSDEQYF; DNA: TGTGCCAGCTCATCTCTTGGCGGGAGGTTGTCCTCGGACGAGCAGTACTTC
J: TRBJ2-7; V: TRBV28; D: -; size: -; CDR3: CASSFRPNYEQYF; DNA: TGTGCCAGCAGTTTCCGGCCAAACTACGAGCAGTACTTC
J: TRBJ1-1; V: TRBV4-2; D: TRBD1; size: -; CDR3: CASSQVPPTPGQEAFF; DNA: TGTGCCAGCAGCCAAGTTCCTCCCACACCGGGACAGGAAGCTTTCTTT
J: TRBJ2-7; V: TRBV19; D: -; size: -; CDR3: CASGGRRSYEQYF; DNA: TGTGCCAGTGGGGGAAGGCGCTCCTACGAGCAGTACTTC
J: TRBJ1-5; V: TRBV19; D: TRBD1; size: -; CDR3: CASSAGTGGSQPQHF; DNA: TGTGCCAGTTCAGCTGGGACAGGAGGTAGTCAGCCCCAGCATTTT
J: TRBJ1-2; V: TRBV27; D: TRBD1; size: -; CDR3: CASSLLVQGASLGGYTF; DNA: TGTGCCAGCAGTTTATTAGTCCAGGGGGCTTCCCTCGGGGGCTACACCTTC
J: TRBJ1-2; V: TRBV7-9; D: -; size: -; CDR3: CASSSSATNYGYTF; DNA: TGTGCCAGCAGCTCCTCGGCCACTAACTATGGCTACACCTTC
J: TRBJ1-4; V: TRBV12-5; D: -; size: -; CDR3: CASGSSGSNEKLFF; DNA: TGTGCTAGTGGTTCGTCGGGATCTAATGAAAAACTGTTTTTT
J: TRBJ1-2; V: TRBV28; D: TRBD1; size: -; CDR3: CASSSPGQLDGVSGYTF; DNA: TGTGCCAGCAGTTCCCCGGGACAGCTCGATGGGGTGAGTGGCTACACCTTC
J: TRBJ2-7; V: TRBV28; D: -; size: -; CDR3: CASRTNGARHEQYF; DNA: TGTGCCAGCAGGACTAATGGGGCTCGCCACGAGCAGTACTTC
J: TRBJ2-6; V: TRBV7-9; D: -; size: -; CDR3: CASSLRAGGAGANVLTF; DNA: TGTGCCAGCAGCCTAAGGGCAGGGGGGGCCGGGGCCAACGTCCTGACTTTC
J: TRBJ2-7; V: TRBV11-3; D: -; size: -; CDR3: CASSLDWDEQYF; DNA: TGTGCCAGCAGCTTAGATTGGGACGAGCAGTACTTC
J: TRBJ2-7; V: TRBV7-6; D: -; size: few; CDR3: CASTEGAGWAYEQYF; DNA: TGTGCCAGCACCGAGGGGGCGGGGTGGGCCTACGAGCAGTACTTC
J: TRBJ1-5; V: TRBV5-6; D: -; size: once; CDR3: CASSSENQPQHF; DNA: TGTGCCAGCAGCAGCGAGAATCAGCCCCAGCATTTT
J: TRBJ2-7; V: TRBV5-4; D: TRBD2; size: -; CDR3: CASNLAGGPDEQYF; DNA: TGTGCCAGTAACTTAGCGGGAGGGCCCGACGAGCAGTACTTC
J: TRBJ2-4; V: TRBV6-5; D: -; size: -; CDR3: CASSSSGIAKNIQYF; DNA: TGTGCCAGCAGTTCGAGCGGTATAGCCAAAAACATTCAGTACTTC
J: TRBJ1-2; V: TRBV7-9; D: -; size: -; CDR3: CASSPGTSNYGYTF; DNA: TGTGCCAGCAGCCCCGGGACATCAAACTATGGCTACACCTTC
J: TRBJ2-5; V: TRBV2; D: -; size: -; CDR3: CASSPWETQYF; DNA: TGTGCCAGCAGTCCATGGGAGACCCAGTACTTC
J: TRBJ2-7; V: TRBV28; D: TRBD1; size: -; CDR3: CASRPWGQGTLNYEQYF; DNA: TGTGCCAGCAGGCCCTGGGGACAGGGGACCCTTAACTACGAGCAGTACTTC
J: TRBJ1-5; V: TRBV9; D: -; size: -; CDR3: CASSVADSFQPQHF; DNA: TGTGCCAGCAGCGTAGCAGACAGTTTCCAGCCCCAGCATTTT
J: TRBJ2-2; V: TRBV7-9; D: -; size: -; CDR3: CASPTPQYTGELFF; DNA: TGTGCCAGCCCCACTCCCCAGTACACCGGGGAGCTGTTTTTT
J: TRBJ2-7; V: TRBV11-2; D: -; size: -; CDR3: CASSFASSYEQYF; DNA: TGTGCCAGCAGCTTCGCTTCCTCCTACGAGCAGTACTTC
J: TRBJ2-7; V: TRBV19; D: TRBD1; size: -; CDR3: CASKRFGQGYYEQYF; DNA: TGTGCCAGTAAAAGGTTTGGACAGGGCTACTACGAGCAGTACTTC
J: TRBJ2-5; V: TRBV19; D: TRBD2; size: -; CDR3: CASSPGLAGAGTQYF; DNA: TGTGCCAGTAGTCCCGGACTAGCGGGGGCAGGTACCCAGTACTTC
J: TRBJ2-2; V: TRBV5-1; D: -; size: -; CDR3: CASSYDSTGELFF; DNA: TGCGCCAGCAGCTATGACAGCACCGGGGAGCTGTTTTTT
J: TRBJ2-1; V: TRBV7-6; D: TRBD1; size: -; CDR3: CASRILTGRLADDNEQFF; DNA: TGTGCCAGCAGGATCTTGACAGGGCGGCTAGCAGACGACAATGAGCAGTTCTTC
J: TRBJ1-1; V: TRBV4-1; D: TRBD1; size: -; CDR3: CASSGYRGNTEAFF; DNA: TGCGCCAGCAGCGGTTACAGGGGGAACACTGAAGCTTTCTTT
J: TRBJ2-2; V: TRBV6-6; D: TRBD2; size: -; CDR3: CASTPRLAVTGELFF; DNA: TGTGCCAGCACCCCAAGACTAGCGGTTACCGGGGAGCTGTTTTTT
J: TRBJ2-2; V: TRBV6-6; D: -; size: -; CDR3: CASSYSLNTGELFF; DNA: TGTGCCAGCAGTTACTCGCTTAACACCGGGGAGCTGTTTTTT
J: TRBJ2-3; V: TRBV9; D: -; size: -; CDR3: CASSVDGGPTDTQYF; DNA: TGTGCCAGCAGCGTAGACGGGGGCCCGACAGATACGCAGTATTTT
J: TRBJ1-4; V: TRBV7-9; D: -; size: -; CDR3: CASSIGGQQNEKLFF; DNA: TGTGCCAGCAGCATAGGTGGGCAGCAGAATGAAAAACTGTTTTTT
J: TRBJ2-5; V: TRBV10-3; D: -; size: -; CDR3: CAISESRDREETQYF; DNA: TGTGCCATCAGTGAGTCGAGGGACCGCGAAGAGACCCAGTACTTC
J: TRBJ2-7; V: TRBV28; D: TRBD1; size: -; CDR3: CASRDSDPISDEQYF; DNA: TGTGCCAGCCGGGACAGTGACCCTATTAGCGACGAGCAGTACTTC
J: TRBJ2-7; V: TRBV28; D: -; size: -; CDR3: CASRTDYEQYF; DNA: TGTGCCAGCAGGACGGACTACGAGCAGTACTTC
J: TRBJ2-3; V: TRBV5-1; D: -; size: -; CDR3: CASSLGHPTSGDTQYF; DNA: TGCGCCAGCAGCTTGGGCCATCCTACAAGCGGAGATACGCAGTATTTT
J: TRBJ2-7; V: TRBV7-9; D: -; size: -; CDR3: CASSPPGGGGEQYF; DNA: TGTGCCAGCAGCCCCCCTGGGGGAGGCGGCGAGCAGTACTTC
J: TRBJ2-2; V: TRBV5-5; D: -; size: once; CDR3: CASSLASGLVGELFF; DNA: TGTGCCAGCAGCTTGGCGAGTGGGCTTGTCGGGGAGCTGTTTTTT
J: TRBJ1-2; V: TRBV11-2; D: -; size: few; CDR3: CASSLGGDIYGYTF; DNA: TGTGCCAGCAGCTTAGGGGGGGATATCTATGGCTACACCTTC
J: TRBJ2-7; V: TRBV30; D: -; size: -; CDR3: CAWSMGSWAYEQYF; DNA: TGTGCCTGGAGCATGGGAAGTTGGGCCTACGAGCAGTACTTC
J: TRBJ2-1; V: TRBV6-5; D: -; size: -; CDR3: CASSPGGGLDEQFF; DNA: TGTGCCAGCAGTCCCGGTGGGGGCCTCGATGAGCAGTTCTTC
J: TRBJ2-7; V: TRBV28; D: -; size: once; CDR3: CASSLTDLQGEQYF; DNA: TGTGCCAGCAGTTTAACCGATCTCCAAGGCGAGCAGTACTTC
J: TRBJ2-2; V: TRBV29-1; D: -; size: -; CDR3: CSVEDLVMERRRDTGELFF; DNA: TGCAGCGTTGAAGATCTCGTAATGGAGAGGAGGCGGGACACCGGGGAGCTGTTTTTT
J: TRBJ2-3; V: TRBV11-2; D: TRBD1; size: -; CDR3: CASSSLEGGETDTQYF; DNA: TGTGCCAGCAGCTCACTGGAAGGGGGCGAGACAGATACGCAGTATTTT
J: TRBJ2-7; V: TRBV2; D: -; size: -; CDR3: CASSVTSYEQYF; DNA: TGTGCCAGCAGTGTAACCTCCTACGAGCAGTACTTC
J: TRBJ2-3; V: TRBV13; D: -; size: once; CDR3: CASSRLTSSSDRGADTQYF; DNA: TGTGCCAGCAGCCGTCTTACTAGTTCTAGCGACCGAGGGGCAGATACGCAGTATTTT
J: TRBJ2-2; V: TRBV7-3; D: -; size: -; CDR3: CASSDNTGELFF; DNA: TGTGCCAGCAGCGACAACACCGGGGAGCTGTTTTTT
J: TRBJ2-7; V: TRBV16; D: TRBD1; size: -; CDR3: CASSQSWQGEYEQYF; DNA: TGTGCCAGCAGCCAATCCTGGCAGGGGGAATACGAGCAGTACTTC
J: TRBJ2-2; V: TRBV19; D: -; size: once; CDR3: CASTLDPGNTGELFF; DNA: TGTGCCAGTACATTAGATCCGGGGAACACCGGGGAGCTGTTTTTT
J: TRBJ2-2; V: TRBV7-6; D: -; size: -; CDR3: CASSFYESNTGELFF; DNA: TGTGCCAGCAGCTTCTACGAATCGAACACCGGGGAGCTGTTTTTT
J: TRBJ2-7; V: TRBV27; D: TRBD1; size: -; CDR3: CASSFKLDRVLDEQYF; DNA: TGTGCCAGCAGTTTCAAATTGGACAGGGTTCTCGACGAGCAGTACTTC
J: TRBJ1-5; V: TRBV4-1; D: -; size: few; CDR3: CASSQSMNQPQHF; DNA: TGCGCCAGCAGCCAATCCATGAATCAGCCCCAGCATTTT
J: TRBJ2-5; V: TRBV7-9; D: TRBD1; size: -; CDR3: CASSSGQGVLETQYF; DNA: TGTGCCAGCAGCTCCGGACAGGGCGTTTTAGAGACCCAGTACTTC
J: TRBJ1-2; V: TRBV5-4; D: TRBD1; size: few; CDR3: CASSLGDRVDGYTF; DNA: TGTGCCAGCAGCTTGGGAGACAGGGTTGATGGCTACACCTTC
J: TRBJ1-2; V: TRBV5-5; D: -; size: -; CDR3: CASSLLTYGYTF; DNA: TGTGCCAGCAGCTTGTTGACCTATGGCTACACCTTC
J: TRBJ2-7; V: TRBV28; D: TRBD2; size: -; CDR3: CASSLEGLAGTYEQYF; DNA: TGTGCCAGCAGTTTAGAGGGACTAGCGGGGACCTACGAGCAGTACTTC
J: TRBJ2-7; V: TRBV6-5; D: -; size: -; CDR3: CASSYWRDPTYEQYF; DNA: TGTGCCAGCAGTTACTGGAGGGACCCCACCTACGAGCAGTACTTC
J: TRBJ2-5; V: TRBV28; D: -; size: -; CDR3: CASSLVGRGRETQYF; DNA: TGTGCCAGCAGTTTAGTTGGAAGGGGTCGAGAGACCCAGTACTTC